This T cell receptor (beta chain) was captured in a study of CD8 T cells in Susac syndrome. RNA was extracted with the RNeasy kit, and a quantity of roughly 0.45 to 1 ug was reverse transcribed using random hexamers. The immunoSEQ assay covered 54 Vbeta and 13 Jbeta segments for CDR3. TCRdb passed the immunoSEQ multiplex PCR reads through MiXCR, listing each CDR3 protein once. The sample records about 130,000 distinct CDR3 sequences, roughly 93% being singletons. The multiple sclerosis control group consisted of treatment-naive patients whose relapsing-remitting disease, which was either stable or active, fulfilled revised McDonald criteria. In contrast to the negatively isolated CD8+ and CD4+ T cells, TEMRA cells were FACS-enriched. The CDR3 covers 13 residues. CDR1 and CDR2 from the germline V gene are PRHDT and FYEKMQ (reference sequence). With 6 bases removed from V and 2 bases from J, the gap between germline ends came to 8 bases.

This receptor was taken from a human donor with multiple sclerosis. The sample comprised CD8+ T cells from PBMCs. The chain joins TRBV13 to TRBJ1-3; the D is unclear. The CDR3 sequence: CASSSTPGNTIYF. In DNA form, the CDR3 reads TGTGCCAGCAGTTCCACCCCTGGAAACACCATATATTTT. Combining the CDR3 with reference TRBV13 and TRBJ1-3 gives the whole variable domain AAGVIQSPRHLIKEKRETATLKCYPIPRHDTVYWYQQGPGQDPQFLISFYEKMQSDKGSIPDRFSAQQFSDYHSELNMSSLELGDSALYFCASSSTPGNTIYFGEGSWLTVV.